The rows below give T cell receptor beta chains drawn from one sample of a study of CD8+ T cells in alopecia areata. Libraries were prepared by immunoSEQ multiplex PCR; TCRdb keeps only in-frame clonotypes and omits some of them. The sample contains roughly 99,000 clones, 84% of which appear only once. Sequenced here: CD8+ T cells sorted from blood, sampled at week 24, from a patient treated with tofacitinib. These receptor sequences come from a human donor with alopecia areata. Each CDR3 is given with its conserved first and last residue. The D gene is left open where the match is weak. The listing skips clone size in some rows; elsewhere it reads once, few, many or a size class.

clone_size,v_call,cdr3_length,j_call,d_call,cdr3_aa,cdr3_nt
-,TRBV2,14,TRBJ2-5,-,CASSEGASGETQYF,TGTGCCAGCAGTGAAGGGGCGTCGGGAGAGACCCAGTACTTC
once,TRBV6-5,15,TRBJ2-1,TRBD1,CASSRTGVFYNEQFF,TGTGCCAGCAGTAGGACAGGGGTCTTCTACAATGAGCAGTTCTTC
-,TRBV18,14,TRBJ2-7,TRBD1,CASSLGTGVDEQYF,TGTGCCAGCTCACTGGGGACAGGGGTCGACGAGCAGTACTTC
-,TRBV7-6,13,TRBJ2-7,-,CASSLSLAYEQYF,TGTGCCAGCAGCTTATCTTTAGCCTACGAGCAGTACTTC
few,TRBV6-6,13,TRBJ2-7,TRBD1,CASSWDRGYEQYF,TGTGCCAGCAGCTGGGACAGGGGCTACGAGCAGTACTTC
-,TRBV6-5,14,TRBJ2-7,-,CASSWDTTNSEQYF,TGTGCCAGCAGTTGGGACACTACCAACTCGGAGCAGTACTTC
-,TRBV5-4,14,TRBJ2-2,-,CASSDRDDTGELFF,TGTGCCAGCAGCGACCGGGACGACACCGGGGAGCTGTTTTTT
-,TRBV5-5,13,TRBJ2-3,TRBD2,CASTGTSEDTQYF,TGTGCCAGCACCGGGACTAGCGAGGATACGCAGTATTTT
-,TRBV6-5,14,TRBJ2-1,-,CASTTGLTHNEQFF,TGTGCCAGCACCACGGGACTGACTCACAATGAGCAGTTCTTC
-,TRBV9,18,TRBJ2-2,TRBD2,CASSSRTSGGLSTGELFF,TGTGCCAGCAGCTCTAGGACTAGCGGGGGGCTATCCACCGGGGAGCTGTTTTTT
-,TRBV29-1,11,TRBJ2-1,-,CSVERGSEQFF,TGCAGCGTTGAAAGGGGGAGTGAGCAGTTCTTC
-,TRBV6-1,13,TRBJ2-7,-,CASSSLSLTEQYF,TGTGCCAGCAGTTCATTGTCCCTTACAGAGCAGTACTTC
-,TRBV29-1,14,TRBJ2-5,-,CSVTDGGPQETQYF,TGCAGCGTGACCGATGGAGGCCCCCAAGAGACCCAGTACTTC
-,TRBV6-5,13,TRBJ2-4,-,CASSYSSYGIQYF,TGTGCCAGCAGTTACTCGAGTTATGGTATTCAGTACTTC
-,TRBV11-3,13,TRBJ1-4,-,CASSPRDLEKLFF,TGTGCCAGCAGCCCCCGGGACCTTGAAAAACTGTTTTTT
-,TRBV11-3,16,TRBJ2-1,-,CASSFSQGYNLDEQFF,TGTGCCAGCAGCTTCTCCCAGGGGTACAATTTGGATGAGCAGTTCTTC
once,TRBV6-5,13,TRBJ1-3,-,CASSSDFGNTIYF,TGTGCCAGCAGTTCCGACTTCGGAAACACCATATATTTT
once,TRBV5-5,10,TRBJ2-1,-,CASSHNEQFF,TGTGCCAGCAGCCACAATGAGCAGTTCTTC
once,TRBV27,13,TRBJ1-2,TRBD1,CASGIGGIVGYTF,TGTGCCAGCGGAATAGGGGGCATCGTTGGCTACACCTTC
-,TRBV6-4,15,TRBJ2-3,-,CASSDSEGTTDTQYF,TGTGCCAGCAGTGACTCAGAAGGTACTACAGATACGCAGTATTTT